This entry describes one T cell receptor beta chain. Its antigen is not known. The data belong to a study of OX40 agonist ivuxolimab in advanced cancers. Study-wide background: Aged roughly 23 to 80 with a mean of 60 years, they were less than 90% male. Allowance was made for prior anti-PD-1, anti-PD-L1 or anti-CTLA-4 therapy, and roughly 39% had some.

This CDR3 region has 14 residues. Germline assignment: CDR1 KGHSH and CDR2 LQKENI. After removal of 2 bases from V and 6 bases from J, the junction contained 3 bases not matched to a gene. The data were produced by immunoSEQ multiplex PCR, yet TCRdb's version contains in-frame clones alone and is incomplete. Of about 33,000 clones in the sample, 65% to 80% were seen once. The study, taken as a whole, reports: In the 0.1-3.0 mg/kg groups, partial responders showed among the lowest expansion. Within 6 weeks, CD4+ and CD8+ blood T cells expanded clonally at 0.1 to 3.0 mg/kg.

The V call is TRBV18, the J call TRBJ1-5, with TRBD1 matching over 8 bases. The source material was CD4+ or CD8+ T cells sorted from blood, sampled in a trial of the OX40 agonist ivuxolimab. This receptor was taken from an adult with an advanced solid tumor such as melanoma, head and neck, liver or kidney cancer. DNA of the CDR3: TGTGCCAGCTCACCAAACAGGGGGGGTCAGCCCCAGCATTTT. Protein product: CASSPNRGGQPQHF.